This T cell receptor (beta chain) emerged from a study of T cells in Graves' hyperthyroidism and ophthalmopathy. Overall study context: Peripheral blood was secured at the point of initial diagnosis, before any treatment. Notes on the study in general: From stable hyperthyroidism, ophthalmopathy was set apart by a 13 V-J model.

The CDR3 is made up of 20 amino acids. Germline CDR1 and CDR2: SGHRS and YFSETQ. The V and J ends lost 0 bases and 8 bases, in that order; junction bases with no gene match: 20. Amplification yielded TCR beta CDR3 regions, with RNA transcripts as the source. The primer set for the first-round RT-PCR of the TCR CDR3 was HTBI. TCRdb fed the multiplex PCR reads into MiXCR, producing one record per CDR3 protein. The sample has 300,000 to 450,000 distinct CDR3 sequences; around 16% are singletons. Lactation, pregnancy, other autoimmune disease or uncontrolled infection excluded patients. This clonotype was seen only a few times. Antigen specificity is unknown. Being one base from a much bigger clone, this may be a read error.

This clonotype originated in a woman younger than 35 with Graves' hyperthyroidism that later progressed to Graves' ophthalmopathy. Sequencing input: blood. The rearrangement joins TRBV5-1 to TRBJ1-1, with 12 bases aligning to TRBD1. The CDR3 sequence is CASSLDPPGTGGASGIEAFF. Written as DNA, the CDR3 is TGCGCCAGCAGCTTGGACCCTCCGGGGACAGGGGGCGCATCTGGTATCGAAGCTTTCTTT.